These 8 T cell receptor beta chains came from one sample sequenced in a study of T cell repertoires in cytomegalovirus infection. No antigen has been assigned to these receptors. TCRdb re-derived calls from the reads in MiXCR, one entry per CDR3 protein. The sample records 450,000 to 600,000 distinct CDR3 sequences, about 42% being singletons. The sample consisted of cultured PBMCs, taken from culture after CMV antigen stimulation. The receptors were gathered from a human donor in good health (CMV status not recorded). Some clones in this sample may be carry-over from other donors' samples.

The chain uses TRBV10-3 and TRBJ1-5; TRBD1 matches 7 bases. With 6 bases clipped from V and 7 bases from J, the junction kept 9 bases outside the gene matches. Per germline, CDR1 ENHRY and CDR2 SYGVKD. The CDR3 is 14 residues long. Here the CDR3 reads CAISSGQVGQPQHF. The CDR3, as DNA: TGTGCCATCAGCTCCGGACAGGTGGGGCAGCCCCAGCATTTT.

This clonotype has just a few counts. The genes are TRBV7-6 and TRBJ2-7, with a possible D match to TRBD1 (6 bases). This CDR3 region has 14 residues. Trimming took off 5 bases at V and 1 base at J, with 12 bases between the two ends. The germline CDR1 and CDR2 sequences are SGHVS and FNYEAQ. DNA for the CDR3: TGTGCCAGCAGCCAAGCAGGGGCGTCCTACGAGCAGTACTTC. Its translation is CASSQAGASYEQYF. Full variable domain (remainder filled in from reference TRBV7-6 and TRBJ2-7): GAGVSQSPRYKVTKRGQDVALRCDPISGHVSLYWYRQALGQGPEFLTYFNYEAQQDKSGLPNDRFSAERPEGSISTLTIQRTEQRDSAMYRCASSQAGASYEQYFGPGTRLTVT.

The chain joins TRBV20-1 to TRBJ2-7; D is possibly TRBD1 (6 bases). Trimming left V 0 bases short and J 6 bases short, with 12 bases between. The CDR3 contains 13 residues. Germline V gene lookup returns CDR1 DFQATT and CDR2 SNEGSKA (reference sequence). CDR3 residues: CSARETGLGEQYF. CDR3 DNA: TGCAGTGCTAGAGAGACAGGTCTTGGCGAGCAGTACTTC.

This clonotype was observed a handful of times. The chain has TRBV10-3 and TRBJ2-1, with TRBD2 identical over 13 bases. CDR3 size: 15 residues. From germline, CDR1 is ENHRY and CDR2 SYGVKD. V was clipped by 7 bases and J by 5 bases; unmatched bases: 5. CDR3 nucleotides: TGTGCCATCACCGGGGGGACTAGCGGGGACAATGAGCAGTTCTTC. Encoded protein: CAITGGTSGDNEQFF.

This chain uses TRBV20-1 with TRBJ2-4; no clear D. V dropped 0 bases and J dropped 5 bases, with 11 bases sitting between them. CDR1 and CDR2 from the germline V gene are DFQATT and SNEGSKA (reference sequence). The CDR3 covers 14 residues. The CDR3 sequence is CSARDIRTQNIQYF. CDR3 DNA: TGCAGTGCTAGAGATATACGCACGCAAAACATTCAGTACTTC.

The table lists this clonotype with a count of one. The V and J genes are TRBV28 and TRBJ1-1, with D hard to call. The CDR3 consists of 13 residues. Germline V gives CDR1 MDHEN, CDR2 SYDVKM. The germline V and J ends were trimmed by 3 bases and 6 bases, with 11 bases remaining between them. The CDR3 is CASSFSARAEAFF. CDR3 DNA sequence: TGTGCCAGCAGTTTTTCGGCTAGAGCTGAAGCTTTCTTT.

The CDR3 bases are TGTGCCAGCCCTTCCGCTTCCGACTTGATGAACACTGAAGCTTTCTTT. The encoded protein is CASPSASDLMNTEAFF. The chain joins TRBV6-5 to TRBJ1-1; D ambiguous. The V end was cut by 8 bases, the J end by 0 bases, with 19 bases between. CDR1 and CDR2 from the germline V gene are MNHEY and SVGAGI. This CDR3 comprises 16 residues.

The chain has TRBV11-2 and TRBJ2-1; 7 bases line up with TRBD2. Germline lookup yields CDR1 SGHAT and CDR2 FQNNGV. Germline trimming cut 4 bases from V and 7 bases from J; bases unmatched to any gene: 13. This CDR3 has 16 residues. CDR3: CASSSSGGSAWNEQFF. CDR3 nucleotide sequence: TGTGCCAGCAGCTCCTCGGGCGGGAGCGCTTGGAATGAGCAGTTCTTC.